This T cell receptor (beta chain) was captured by sequencing in a study of OX40 agonist ivuxolimab in advanced cancers. Describing the broader study: Ivuxolimab, which targeted the costimulatory receptor OX40 (CD134), was an agonistic, fully human IgG2 monoclonal antibody. In the dose-escalation cohort, more than 75% of patients were male, and the mean age was approximately 60 years, with a range of roughly 20 to 79. The monotherapy dose-escalation portion (N ≈ 56 patients) of the phase I ivuxolimab trial is reported in the paper. Of the roughly 50 dose-escalation patients, hepatocellular carcinoma was present in roughly 19, melanoma in roughly 15, renal cell carcinoma in 9 and head and neck cancer in 9. Partial responses were achieved by three dose-escalation patients, of whom one had hepatocellular carcinoma and two had cutaneous melanoma. Prior anti-PD-1, anti-PD-L1 or anti-CTLA-4 therapy was permitted, and checkpoint inhibitors had been received by roughly two fifths of dose-escalation patients. Peripheral TCRbeta sequencing was intended to test whether TCR sequence diversity was altered and clonal T-cell expansion was caused by ivuxolimab. Intravenous ivuxolimab was administered to patients every 2 weeks at six dose levels: 0.01, 0.1, 0.3, 1.5, 3 and 10 mg/kg.

Here is what the overall study found, with its caveats: In the 0.1-3.0 mg/kg groups, partial responders were among the patients with the lowest normalized peripheral clonal expansion, particularly in CD8+ T cells. The antigen specificity of the peripheral T cells that underwent clonal expansion was not determined. Clonal expansion of both CD4+ and CD8+ blood T cells was observed from baseline to week 6 at doses 0.1 to 3.0 mg/kg. After ivuxolimab, expanded clones were on average more numerous among CD8+ T cells than among CD4+ T cells. Low levels of normalized T-cell clonal expansion were also seen in some nonresponding patients.

The table lists this clone with a count of one. Its antigen is unknown. No base quality values were provided; no much bigger clone lies one nucleotide off. Patients with a history of autoimmune disease or receiving systemic immunosuppression were excluded from the trial. Peripheral blood for TCR sequencing was collected from all dose cohorts at baseline, on cycle 4 day 1, and on cycle 7 day 1. Samples came from an open-label, multicenter, first-in-human phase I dose-escalation trial of ivuxolimab. Adults with locally advanced or metastatic head and neck squamous cell, hepatocellular, melanoma or renal cell carcinoma were enrolled in the trial. Before TCR sequencing, CD4+ and CD8+ T cells were separately sorted from peripheral blood. Genomic DNA was extracted from sorted cells for sequencing of the TCRbeta CDR3 region. The immunoSEQ Assay was used for sequencing of TCRbeta CDR3 regions. The clones in this table, taken by TCRdb from immuneACCESS, are in-frame only. Not every clone is retained; where verified, under half of the shortfall comes from an unresolved V gene, and the cause of the rest is unknown. Across this sample there are about 100,000 clones, with 90% seen only once. The ten largest account for around 1.5% of the sample.

The sequence was collected from an adult with an advanced solid tumor such as melanoma, head and neck, liver or kidney cancer. Sequenced material: CD4+ or CD8+ T cells sorted from blood, taken in a trial of the OX40 agonist ivuxolimab.

The CDR3 reads CASRPGTGRSGELFF. DNA sequence: TGTGCCAGCAGACCCGGGACAGGGCGGTCCGGGGAGCTGTTTTTT. The rearrangement joined TRBV11-1 to TRBJ2-2, with 9 bases aligning to TRBD1. There are 15 amino acids in the CDR3, from cysteine to phenylalanine inclusive. The entry retains the CDR3 DNA only, 45 bases that are in frame from base 1. V and J are trimmed by 6 bases and 6 bases, and the gene matches miss 8 bases of the junction. From the germline V gene (reference sequence), CDR1 is SGHAT and CDR2 is FQDESV.